This T cell receptor beta chain was sequenced during a study of cytomegalovirus exposure and HLA in healthy donors. PCR employed 60 Vbeta and 13 Jbeta primers. Data came from immunoSEQ multiplex PCR; TCRdb stores just in-frame clones and leaves some out. Counted here are around 200,000 clones, about three quarters occurring once; the ten biggest clones make up roughly 1.9%. The study's findings and limits: Within a later analysis, the majority of CMV-associated TCR beta chains appeared HLA-restricted. TRBV6-2, TRBV6-3 and other indistinguishable V segments were excluded. Previous analysis showed most TCR beta V segments were productive about 90% or about 30% of the time. Common viral pathogens seemed to be connected with several of the most significant clusters, according to a later analysis.

Concerning this clone itself: The antigen remains unidentified.

CDR3 length equals 13 residues. V was cut by 3 bases and J by 1 base, with 6 bases left in between. Germline V CDR1 and CDR2: MNHEY, SMNVEV (reference sequence). This chain uses TRBV27 with TRBJ1-1, with D maybe TRBD1 (5 bases). The sequence derives from a man in his late teens or twenties in good health and CMV-seronegative. The sequenced sample consisted of PBMCs. The CDR3 DNA follows: TGTGCCAGCAGTTTCGACAGGAACACTGAAGCTTTCTTT. This codes for CASSFDRNTEAFF.